These 17 T cell receptor beta chains share one sample of origin, sequenced in a study of STAT3 mutations in large granular lymphocyte leukemia. Measured with immunoSEQ multiplex PCR; TCRdb has only the in-frame clones, and not every one. The sample records around 7,800 clones, roughly 89% being singletons. General study points: In T-cell large granular lymphocyte leukemia, about half of patients showed multiple immunodominant subclonotypes.

Antigens for these TCRs are unknown. Sample: peripheral blood mononuclear cells. Receptors were obtained from an elderly man with T-cell large granular lymphocyte leukemia. Some clones in this sample may be carry-over from other donors' samples.

The chain combines TRBV5-1 with TRBJ2-2; D is unclear. V lost 5 bases and J 7 bases, leaving 9 bases between the germline ends. The germline V gene encodes CDR1 SGHRS and CDR2 YFSETQ. CDR3 length equals 12 residues. In DNA form, the CDR3 reads TGCGCCAGCAGAGCTATGGGCGGGGAGCTGTTTTTT. It yields the protein CASRAMGGELFF.

V usage is TRBV12-5 and J usage is TRBJ1-2; 9 nucleotides line up with TRBD1. V gave up 6 bases and J gave up 1 base; unmatched junction bases: 9. This CDR3 region has 16 residues. Germline assignment: CDR1 LGHNT and CDR2 FRNRAP. CDR3: CASGLGTGTINYGYTF. CDR3 DNA: TGTGCTAGTGGGCTCGGGACAGGGACAATTAACTATGGCTACACCTTC.

This rearrangement joins TRBV4-3 to TRBJ2-2; the match to TRBD2 covers 10 bases. CDR3 size: 17 residues. Per the germline V gene, CDR1 is LGHNA and CDR2 is YSLEER. After removal of 0 bases from V and 1 base from J, the junction contained 2 bases not matched to a gene. CDR3 in DNA: TGCGCCAGCAGCCAAGAAGGACTAGCGGTGAACACCGGGGAGCTGTTTTTT. Its protein product is CASSQEGLAVNTGELFF.

J is TRBJ1-2 and V is TRBV18, with 10 bases matching TRBD1. Germline CDR1 reads KGHSH; CDR2 reads LQKENI. This CDR3 comprises 15 residues. The ends lost 3 bases at V and 1 base at J; junction bases unmatched: 2. CDR3 in DNA: TGTGCCAGCTCACCGGGACAGGGGAATAACTATGGCTACACCTTC. It is translated as CASSPGQGNNYGYTF.

The chain is built from TRBV28 and TRBJ1-5; the match to TRBD1 covers 8 bases. This CDR3 has 16 amino acids. In germline, CDR1 is MDHEN, CDR2 SYDVKM. Trimming removed 5 bases from V and 3 bases from J; junction bases left unmatched: 9. CDR3 amino acids: CASSPRTGIVNQPQHF. Here the CDR3 DNA reads TGTGCCAGCAGTCCCCGGACAGGGATCGTCAATCAGCCCCAGCATTTT.

The rearrangement links TRBV7-9 to TRBJ2-7; TRBD1 agrees at 10 bases. Germline trimming cut 3 bases from V and 3 bases from J; bases unmatched to any gene: 5. CDR3 size: 15 residues. CDR1 is SEHNR, CDR2 FQNEAQ, per germline (reference sequence). CDR3 protein: CASSLGQGLNYEQYF. The CDR3 DNA sequence: TGTGCCAGCAGCTTGGGACAGGGGCTTAACTACGAGCAGTACTTC.

The chain employs TRBV6-6 and TRBJ1-5; the D is unclear. Germline V gene lookup returns CDR1 MNHNY and CDR2 SVGAGI (reference sequence). This CDR3 spans 15 amino acids. Trimming removed 1 base from V and 0 bases from J, with 7 bases in between. DNA of the CDR3: TGTGCCAGCAGTTACTATTCGAGTAGCAATCAGCCCCAGCATTTT. This encodes CASSYYSSSNQPQHF.

The chain recombines TRBV5-5 with TRBJ2-3; no reliable D call. Germline assignment: CDR1 SGHKS and CDR2 YYEKEE (reference sequence). V was trimmed by 4 bases and J by 4 bases, leaving 7 bases between them. This CDR3 comprises 12 residues. The CDR3 spells CASSRGADTQYF. The CDR3 nucleotides are TGTGCCAGCAGCCGAGGAGCAGATACGCAGTATTTT.

The gene calls are TRBV6-5 and TRBJ2-4; D is perhaps TRBD2 (6 bases). This CDR3 contains 11 residues. Trimming stripped 8 bases from V and 9 bases from J, with 11 bases between. Germline values: CDR1 MNHEY, CDR2 SVGAGI. The CDR3 DNA follows: TGTGCCAGCGGGCGGGGTGGCATTCAGTACTTC. This sequence encodes CASGRGGIQYF.

The V and J genes are TRBV2 and TRBJ1-5; 7 bases match TRBD1. This CDR3 is built from 15 residues. CDR1 SNHLY and CDR2 FYNNEI come from the germline V gene. The V and J ends lost 6 bases and 7 bases, in that order; junction bases with no gene match: 12. CDR3 loop: CASSKNDRVEQPQHF. CDR3 in DNA: TGTGCCAGCAGCAAGAATGACAGGGTTGAGCAGCCCCAGCATTTT. The full variable domain, rest sourced from reference TRBV2 and TRBJ1-5, is EPEVTQTPSHQVTQMGQEVILRCVPISNHLYFYWYRQILGQKVEFLVSFYNNEISEKSEIFDDQFSVERPDGSNFTLKIRSTKLEDSAMYFCASSKNDRVEQPQHFGDGTRLSIL.

J is TRBJ2-7 and V is TRBV5-1; 8 bases are a match to TRBD1. This CDR3 comprises 15 residues. V gave up 0 bases and J gave up 0 bases; unmatched junction bases: 2. Germline lookup yields CDR1 SGHRS and CDR2 YFSETQ. This CDR3 reads CASSLGTGGSYEQYF. CDR3 coding DNA: TGCGCCAGCAGCTTGGGTACAGGGGGCTCCTACGAGCAGTACTTC. Drawing the rest from reference TRBV5-1 and TRBJ2-7, the complete variable domain is KAGVTQTPRYLIKTRGQQVTLSCSPISGHRSVSWYQQTPGQGLQFLFEYFSETQRNKGNFPGRFSGRQFSNSRSEMNVSTLELGDSALYLCASSLGTGGSYEQYFGPGTRLTVT.

This chain uses TRBV19 with TRBJ1-3; D not certain. With 5 bases removed from V and 0 bases from J, the gap between germline ends came to 11 bases. CDR1 and CDR2 from the germline V gene are LNHDA and SQIVND (reference sequence). There are 15 residues in the CDR3. CDR3 coding DNA: TGTGCCAGTAGTTTCGGGCAACCCTCTGGAAACACCATATATTTT. Its protein is CASSFGQPSGNTIYF. The full variable domain, completed using reference TRBV19 and TRBJ1-3, is DGGITQSPKYLFRKEGQNVTLSCEQNLNHDAMYWYRQDPGQGLRLIYYSQIVNDFQKGDIAEGYSVSREKKESFPLTVTSAQKNPTAFYLCASSFGQPSGNTIYFGEGSWLTVV.

The chain carries TRBV2 and TRBJ2-7; 10 bases match TRBD1. Germline CDR1 reads SNHLY; CDR2 reads FYNNEI. The CDR3 is made up of 16 amino acids. V lost 6 bases, J lost 0 bases, and 8 bases stayed unmatched. CDR3: CASSGGQGWLSYEQYF. Here the CDR3 DNA reads TGTGCCAGCAGCGGGGGACAGGGGTGGCTCTCCTACGAGCAGTACTTC.

The gene calls are TRBV9 and TRBJ2-7, with 8 bases aligning to TRBD1. The CDR3 contains 14 residues. Per germline, CDR1 SGDLS and CDR2 YYNGEE. With V trimmed by 4 bases and J by 2 bases, 5 bases remained unmatched. DNA for the CDR3: TGTGCCAGCAGCCCCGGACAGGGCACCTACGAGCAGTACTTC. Translation gives CASSPGQGTYEQYF.

The gene calls are TRBV4-1 and TRBJ2-1, with D possibly being TRBD1 (6 bases). The V end lost 1 base, the J end lost 12 bases, and 13 bases lay between the germline ends. Germline V lookup: CDR1 MGHRA, CDR2 YSYEKL. The CDR3 sequence is 13 residues long. DNA for the CDR3: TGCGCCAGCAGCCAAGTTACAGGGTTATCGCAGTTCTTC. It specifies CASSQVTGLSQFF.

The chain is built from TRBV18 and TRBJ1-5; D call uncertain. V was trimmed by 2 bases and J by 1 base, leaving 12 bases between them. Germline V CDR1 and CDR2: KGHSH, LQKENI. This CDR3 is 16 amino acids long. Here the CDR3 reads CASSPIASTSNQPQHF. DNA of the CDR3: TGTGCCAGCTCACCAATCGCCAGCACCAGCAATCAGCCCCAGCATTTT. Looking up the rest from reference TRBV18 and TRBJ1-5 gives the full variable domain: NAGVMQNPRHLVRRRGQEARLRCSPMKGHSHVYWYRQLPEEGLKFMVYLQKENIIDESGMPKERFSAEFPKEGPSILRIQQVVRGDSAAYFCASSPIASTSNQPQHFGDGTRLSIL.

The chain carries TRBV7-2 and TRBJ1-5; D unclear. The CDR3 is 14 residues long. Germline CDR1 and CDR2: SGHTA and FQGNSA. V gave up 3 bases and J gave up 5 bases, with 11 bases separating them. Here the CDR3 reads CASSLDTDYQPQHF. The DNA of the CDR3 is TGTGCCAGCAGCTTGGATACAGATTATCAGCCCCAGCATTTT. The full variable domain, rest sourced from reference TRBV7-2 and TRBJ1-5, is GAGVSQSPSNKVTEKGKDVELRCDPISGHTALYWYRQSLGQGLEFLIYFQGNSAPDKSGLPSDRFSAERTGGSVSTLTIQRTQQEDSAVYLCASSLDTDYQPQHFGDGTRLSIL.